This T cell receptor (beta chain) was recorded in a study of beta chain features in type 1 diabetes. Expressed TCRB transcripts were sequenced after all isolated RNA was converted to cDNA. Clones were sequenced by immunoSEQ multiplex PCR, and TCRdb holds only the in-frame ones, with some missing. The sample has hundreds of thousands of clones, 55% to 70% seen once. There are 16 residues in the CDR3. Trimming took 2 bases from V and 5 from J; bases not matched to a gene: 7. Germline values: CDR1 MDHEN, CDR2 SYDVKM. This clone was detected only a few times. The V and J genes are TRBV28 and TRBJ2-1; TRBD2 matches at 9 bases. Input material: naive CD4+ T cells from blood. This receptor was obtained from a man aged 25-45 years in good health. CDR3 protein: CASSLRVLAGNNEQFF. The CDR3 region has the DNA TGTGCCAGCAGTTTAAGGGTCCTAGCGGGAAACAATGAGCAGTTCTTC.